This TCR beta chain was found in a study of T-cell memory formation after mild COVID-19. Remarks on this clonotype: The antigen remains unidentified. An end of the junction does not agree with germline; a read error may underlie this.

Findings of the study overall: Clones contracting over day 15 to 85 were CD4/CD8 balanced, with later expanders leaning CD4+. Pre-infection memory carried some responding clones, suggesting that cross-reactive memory joined.

CDR3 length: 11 amino acids. TCRdb re-derived calls from the 5' RACE reads in MiXCR, one entry per CDR3 protein. Among approximately 150,000 distinct CDR3 sequences listed, roughly 19% were seen once. Sequenced material: PBMCs or a T cell subset sorted from them (not recorded which). The sequence was obtained from an adult woman who had mild COVID-19 (a few samples of this study predate the infection). Cell type and time point are not known. The chain combines TRBV12-3 or TRBV12-4 with TRBJ1-2; D is unclear. The CDR3 spells CASSLGRTCAF. In nucleotides, the CDR3 is TGTGCCAGCAGTTTAGGACGGACCTGCGCCTTC.